This T cell receptor beta chain was captured in a study of blood T cell repertoires in COVID-19. The data were produced by immunoSEQ multiplex PCR, yet TCRdb's version contains in-frame clones alone and is incomplete. The table has 45,000 to 65,000 clones, around 87% seen once. The CDR3 is 16 residues long. Per the germline V gene, CDR1 is SNHLY and CDR2 is FYNNEI. Deletions cut 1 base from V and 0 bases from J, with 7 bases between. The receptor was isolated from a man aged 50 to 60 with active COVID-19. The chain recombines TRBV2 with TRBJ1-6; D gene unclear. The sample comprised peripheral blood. CDR3 DNA: TGTGCCAGCAGTGAAGGGGAGGGCTCCTATAATTCACCCCTCCACTTT. This sequence encodes CASSEGEGSYNSPLHF.